This T cell receptor (beta chain) was captured in a study of T cells in Graves' hyperthyroidism and ophthalmopathy. Overall study results and limits: Most thyroid-expanded clonotypes above 0.001 were also found in blood.

RNA transcripts served as the template for amplifying TCR beta CDR3 regions. TCR CDR3 underwent first-round RT-PCR with the HTBI primer set. Via MiXCR, TCRdb re-called the multiplex PCR reads, giving one row per CDR3 protein. The sample consists of fewer than 450,000 distinct CDR3 sequences, 17% of them appearing once. This clonotype appeared a few times. Its target is unknown. Those patients with uncontrolled infection, other autoimmune disease, pregnancy or lactation were excluded. Trimming took off 3 bases at V and 3 bases at J, with 18 bases between the two ends. Germline-derived CDR1 and CDR2 are DFQATT and SNEGSKA (reference sequence). The CDR3 extends over 15 amino acids.

Specimen: blood. The source of this sequence is a woman aged 30 to 39 with Graves' hyperthyroidism that later progressed to Graves' ophthalmopathy. The J gene is TRBJ2-7, the V gene TRBV20-1; unclear D gene. The CDR3 region is CSASTLTNGDYEQYF. The CDR3 DNA reads as TGCAGTGCTAGTACTCTAACCAATGGGGACTACGAGCAGTACTTC.